This record looks at one T cell receptor (beta chain) sequence and its context. Use of 60 Vbeta and 13 Jbeta primers characterized the PCR. TCRdb's copy holds only in-frame clones and misses some; the assay was immunoSEQ multiplex PCR. The repertoire holds about 110,000 clones, with 70% as singletons. This record comes from a study of cytomegalovirus exposure and HLA in healthy donors. Study-wide context: A prior study identified just under 120 million unique TCR beta sequences from 180 million or so T cells. When fewer than 500 donors were genotyped, roughly 82% of them were found to fall in the Caucasian-associated ancestry cluster. Inside one of the first data releases sat 80 million to 95 million unique TCRs taken from HLA-typed donors.

The CDR3 runs to 15 residues. The V and J ends lost 4 bases and 3 bases, in that order; junction bases with no gene match: 4. Germline V gives CDR1 WNHNN, CDR2 SYGVQD (reference sequence). Material: PBMCs. This sequence originates from a man aged 30 to 39 in good health and CMV-seropositive. The gene calls are TRBV10-1 and TRBJ1-3; TRBD1 aligns across 9 bases. The CDR3 protein is CASSGTGAIGNTIYF. Written as DNA, the CDR3 is TGCGCCAGCAGTGGGACAGGGGCAATTGGAAACACCATATATTTT.